Below are 13 T cell receptor beta chains sequenced from a single sample in a study of shared clonotypes between healthy human individuals. The naive CD8 subset, CD45RO-negative cells positively selected for CCR7, excluded terminally differentiated effector memory CD45RA+ cells. Clones were sequenced by immunoSEQ multiplex PCR, and TCRdb holds only the in-frame ones, with some missing. The table includes about 1,900,000 clones, 85% to 95% detected once. Specimen: naive CD8+ T cells sorted from blood. The source of these receptors is a man aged 18 to 30 in good health.

This sequence joins TRBV11-2 and TRBJ1-1, with D hard to call. This CDR3 has 15 residues. V was trimmed by 3 bases and J by 3 bases, leaving 14 bases between them. Per germline, CDR1 SGHAT and CDR2 FQNNGV. The CDR3 spells CASSLRVPRDTEAFF. The DNA for the CDR3 is TGTGCCAGCAGCTTGCGGGTCCCGAGGGACACTGAAGCTTTCTTT.

V and J are TRBV10-1 and TRBJ2-7; D is perhaps TRBD2 (5 bases). The V end was cut by 1 base, the J end by 7 bases, with 8 bases between. This CDR3 is built from 12 residues. The germline V gene has CDR1 WNHNN and CDR2 SYGVQD (reference sequence). The CDR3 DNA reads TGCGCCAGCAGTGAGTACCGAGGGGAGCAGTACTTC. As protein: CASSEYRGEQYF.

Only one count was recorded for this clone. The sample contains more than one DNA sequence encoding this CDR3. The rearrangement links TRBV5-1 to TRBJ2-5; 8 bases line up with TRBD2. This CDR3 contains 14 residues. Germline V gene lookup returns CDR1 SGHRS and CDR2 YFSETQ. The ends lost 4 bases at V and 5 bases at J; junction bases unmatched: 7. This CDR3 reads CASSPRGGWETQYF. The CDR3 DNA is TGCGCCAGCAGCCCCCGGGGGGGCTGGGAGACCCAGTACTTC. The variable domain in full, completed from reference TRBV5-1 and TRBJ2-5, reads KAGVTQTPRYLIKTRGQQVTLSCSPISGHRSVSWYQQTPGQGLQFLFEYFSETQRNKGNFPGRFSGRQFSNSRSEMNVSTLELGDSALYLCASSPRGGWETQYFGPGTRLLVL.

The chain is built from TRBV19 and TRBJ1-1; D uncertain. The length of the CDR3 is 13 residues. The germline V and J ends were trimmed by 4 bases and 3 bases, with 9 bases remaining between them. Germline V gene lookup returns CDR1 LNHDA and CDR2 SQIVND (reference sequence). The CDR3 reads CASSSRTHTEAFF. In DNA, the CDR3 is TGTGCCAGTAGTAGCCGCACTCACACTGAAGCTTTCTTT. The full variable domain, rest sourced from reference TRBV19 and TRBJ1-1, is DGGITQSPKYLFRKEGQNVTLSCEQNLNHDAMYWYRQDPGQGLRLIYYSQIVNDFQKGDIAEGYSVSREKKESFPLTVTSAQKNPTAFYLCASSSRTHTEAFFGQGTRLTVV.

V usage is TRBV10-3 and J usage is TRBJ2-1, with D possibly called TRBD1 or TRBD2 (5 bases each). This CDR3 has 14 amino acids. Trimming cost V 6 bases and J 4 bases, with 13 bases left between them. Germline V lookup: CDR1 ENHRY, CDR2 SYGVKD. CDR3 in amino acids: CAISRDGKYNEQFF. The CDR3 region has the DNA TGTGCCATCAGCCGGGACGGAAAATACAATGAGCAGTTCTTC.

The sample holds one count of this clone. This chain connects TRBV12-2 to TRBJ2-7; the table's D call TRBD2 went unverified against the DNA. TRBV12-2 is labeled a pseudogene. The CDR3 is 17 residues long. The DNA for the CDR3 is TGTGCAAGTCGCTTAAGCTCGGGCGGGGAGAAGGTCCACGAGCAGTACTTC. It is translated as CASRLSSGGEKVHEQYF.

The gene calls are TRBV30 and TRBJ2-7, with D perhaps TRBD2 (6 bases). CDR1 is GTSNPN and CDR2 is SVGIG in the germline V gene (reference sequence). V was trimmed by 1 base and J by 2 bases, leaving 15 bases between them. This CDR3 spans 15 amino acids. The DNA for the CDR3 is TGTGCCTGGAGTGGCGGGGACTTGAATCCCTACGAGCAGTACTTC. It yields the protein CAWSGGDLNPYEQYF.

This clone has just one count. The V and J genes are TRBV4-1 and TRBJ1-5, with D uncertain. Trimming left V 1 base short and J 9 bases short, with 13 bases between. This CDR3 contains 14 residues. CDR1 and CDR2 (germline): MGHRA, YSYEKL. Written as DNA, the CDR3 is TGCGCCAGCAGCCAAGGTGGAGGGTTAGCGCCCCAGCATTTT. It is translated as CASSQGGGLAPQHF.

Only one count was recorded for this clone. The genes are TRBV4-1 and TRBJ1-1, with a tentative D call TRBD1 (5 bases). The CDR3 has 15 amino acids. Germline CDR1 reads MGHRA; CDR2 reads YSYEKL. With 1 base removed from V and 5 bases from J, the gap between germline ends came to 14 bases. The CDR3: CASSQVQGVLTEAFF. In DNA, the CDR3 is TGCGCCAGCAGCCAAGTCCAGGGAGTATTGACTGAAGCTTTCTTT.

This sequence joins TRBV29-1 and TRBJ2-1; 7 positions match TRBD2. Germline values: CDR1 SQVTM, CDR2 ANQGSEA. CDR3 length: 15 amino acids. Trimming cost V 2 bases and J 4 bases; bases outside gene matches: 8. CDR3 nucleotides: TGCAGCGTTGAATCCCTAGCGGAGGGATACAATGAGCAGTTCTTC. It yields the protein CSVESLAEGYNEQFF.

Remarks on this clone: Other DNA sequences in this specimen translate into the identical CDR3. The V and J genes are TRBV27 and TRBJ2-1; D might be TRBD2 (5 bases). The CDR3 consists of 13 residues. V gave up 7 bases and J gave up 2 bases, with 9 bases separating them. The germline gives CDR1 MNHEY, CDR2 SMNVEV (reference sequence). CDR3: CASTGLAYNEQFF. In DNA form, the CDR3 reads TGTGCCAGCACAGGACTGGCCTACAATGAGCAGTTCTTC.

The rearrangement links TRBV27 to TRBJ1-1, with a possible D match to TRBD1 (6 bases). CDR3 length: 14 residues. Germline values: CDR1 MNHEY, CDR2 SMNVEV (reference sequence). V gave up 5 bases and J gave up 1 base, with 11 bases separating them. The CDR3, as DNA: TGTGCCAGCAGTGCAACAGGGACGAACACTGAAGCTTTCTTT. Residues: CASSATGTNTEAFF.

This clone was detected only a few times. This sample includes further DNA sequences coding for the same CDR3. The chain links TRBV7-3 to TRBJ2-1; D gene ambiguous. Trimming stripped 2 bases from V and 9 bases from J, with 5 bases between. This CDR3 has 11 amino acids. Germline loops: CDR1 SGHTA, CDR2 FQGTGA. As DNA, the CDR3 is TGTGCCAGCAGCTTAGGCGGTGAGCAGTTCTTC. Translating gives CASSLGGEQFF.